This T cell receptor (beta chain) was obtained from a study of beta chain features in type 1 diabetes. Reverse transcribing all isolated RNA meant expressed TCRB transcripts were sequenced. The protocol was immunoSEQ multiplex PCR, while the TCRdb copy is restricted to in-frame clones and leaves out a portion. The sample lists some 48,000 clones, 35% to 55% seen once, with over 0.1% in the top ten. Whole-study results and caveats: Within the patient group, naive, central memory and Treg TCRB repertoires appeared more similar to each other than within healthy donors. TCRB CDR3 length was moderately but significantly reduced in all four CD4+ subsets of Type 1 diabetes patients. Insertions were fewer and deletions more numerous at VDJ junctions in type 1 diabetes patients.

Germline V CDR1 and CDR2: MNHEY, SVGAGI. V was pared by 5 bases and J by 7 bases, with 6 bases of the junction left unmatched. CDR3 length: 14 amino acids. As concerns this clone: Antigen: not known.

The rearrangement links TRBV6-5 to TRBJ2-4, with 9 bases lining up with TRBD1. The specimen was stem cell memory CD4+ T cells from blood. The TCR originated in a man under 40 with type 1 diabetes. CDR3: CASSPRTGANIQYF. The DNA of the CDR3 is TGTGCCAGCAGTCCCAGGACAGGGGCCAACATTCAGTACTTC.